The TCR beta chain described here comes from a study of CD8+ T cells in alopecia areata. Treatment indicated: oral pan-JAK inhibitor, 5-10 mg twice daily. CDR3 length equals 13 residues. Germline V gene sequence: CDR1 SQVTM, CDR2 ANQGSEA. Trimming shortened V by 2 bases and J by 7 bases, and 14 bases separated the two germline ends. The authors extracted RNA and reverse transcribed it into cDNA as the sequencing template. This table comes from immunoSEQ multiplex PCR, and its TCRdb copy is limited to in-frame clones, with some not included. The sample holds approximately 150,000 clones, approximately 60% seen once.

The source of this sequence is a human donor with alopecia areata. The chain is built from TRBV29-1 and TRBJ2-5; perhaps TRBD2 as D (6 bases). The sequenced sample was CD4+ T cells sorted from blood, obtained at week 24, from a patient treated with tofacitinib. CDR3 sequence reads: CSVERGGVGTQYF. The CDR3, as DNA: TGCAGCGTTGAACGAGGAGGGGTGGGGACCCAGTACTTC.